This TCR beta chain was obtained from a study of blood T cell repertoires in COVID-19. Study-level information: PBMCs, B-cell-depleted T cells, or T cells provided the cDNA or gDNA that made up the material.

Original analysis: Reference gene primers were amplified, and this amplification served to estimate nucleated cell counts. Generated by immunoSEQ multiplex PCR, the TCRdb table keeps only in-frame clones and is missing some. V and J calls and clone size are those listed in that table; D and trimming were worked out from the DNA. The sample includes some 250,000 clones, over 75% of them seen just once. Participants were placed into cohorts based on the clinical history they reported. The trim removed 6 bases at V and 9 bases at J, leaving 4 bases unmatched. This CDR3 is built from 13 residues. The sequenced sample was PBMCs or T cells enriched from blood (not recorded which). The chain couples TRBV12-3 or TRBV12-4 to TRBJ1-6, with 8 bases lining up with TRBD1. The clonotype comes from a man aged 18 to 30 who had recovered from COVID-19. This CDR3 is CASSDRGGSPLHF. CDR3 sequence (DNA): TGTGCCAGCAGCGACAGGGGTGGTTCACCCCTCCACTTT.